This is a list of T cell receptor beta chains from one sample in a study of T cell changes during pregnancy in multiple sclerosis. Repertoires were generated with immunoSEQ multiplex PCR, while TCRdb's copy carries only in-frame clones and drops some. The data contain more than 65,000 clones, approximately 92% of them singletons. The sequencing here drew on CD4+ T cells from peripheral blood mononuclear cells, taken before pregnancy. These TCRs come from a female donor with multiple sclerosis, enrolled in a pregnancy study. The CDR3 runs from the conserved cysteine through the conserved F or W. Each record gives: J gene, V gene, clone size, D gene, CDR3 protein, CDR3 DNA. A D gene is named only where the DNA matches it firmly. Expanded clones get a size class; other rows say once, few or many, or leave the size out.

>TRBJ2-7|TRBV4-1|.|TRBD2
CASSQDRSGRVREQYF
TGCGCCAGCAGCCAAGATCGTAGCGGGAGGGTACGCGAGCAGTACTTC
>TRBJ1-4|TRBV30|.|.
CAWSVGEEKLFF
TGTGCCTGGAGTGTAGGAGAAGAAAAACTGTTTTTT
>TRBJ2-5|TRBV5-4|.|.
CASSPSHRSETQYF
TGTGCCAGCAGCCCGTCCCACAGATCAGAGACCCAGTACTTC
>TRBJ1-2|TRBV18|.|TRBD1
CASSPAGQVFNYGYTF
TGTGCCAGCTCACCAGCGGGACAGGTCTTTAACTATGGCTACACCTTC
>TRBJ2-7|TRBV7-8|.|.
CASSLESGTPSYEQYF
TGTGCCAGCAGCTTAGAGTCCGGGACACCATCCTACGAGCAGTACTTC
>TRBJ2-5|TRBV9|.|TRBD1
CASSTRTGYQETQYF
TGTGCCAGCAGCACTCGGACAGGGTACCAAGAGACCCAGTACTTC
>TRBJ1-1|TRBV10-3|once|.
CAIRTDSTPNTEAFF
TGTGCCATCAGGACGGACAGCACTCCGAACACTGAAGCTTTCTTT
>TRBJ2-5|TRBV28|.|TRBD2
CASSPGLAGVGVQETQYF
TGTGCCAGCAGTCCCGGGCTAGCGGGAGTGGGGGTCCAAGAGACCCAGTACTTC
>TRBJ1-3|TRBV30|.|.
CAWQGAAGNTIYF
TGTGCCTGGCAGGGTGCGGCTGGAAACACCATATATTTT
>TRBJ2-3|TRBV6-5|.|.
CASSWRDTQYF
TGTGCCAGCAGTTGGAGGGATACGCAGTATTTT
>TRBJ2-7|TRBV29-1|.|.
CSVETPLYEQYF
TGCAGCGTTGAGACTCCCCTCTACGAGCAGTACTTC
>TRBJ1-1|TRBV15|once|.
CATSRNRDMNTEAFF
TGTGCCACCAGCCGCAACAGGGATATGAACACTGAAGCTTTCTTT
>TRBJ2-5|TRBV9|.|TRBD2
CASSVGASGGAGETQYF
TGTGCCAGCAGCGTAGGGGCTAGCGGGGGGGCCGGGGAGACCCAGTACTTC
>TRBJ2-3|TRBV5-1|.|TRBD1
CASSLSGQHTDTQYF
TGCGCCAGCAGCCTTTCGGGACAGCACACAGATACGCAGTATTTT
>TRBJ1-4|TRBV28|.|TRBD1
CASGLGTGRDEKLFF
TGTGCCAGCGGCTTAGGGACAGGGAGGGATGAAAAACTGTTTTTT
>TRBJ2-2|TRBV2|.|TRBD2
CASSQSGANTGELFF
TGTGCCAGCAGTCAAAGCGGGGCGAACACCGGGGAGCTGTTTTTT
>TRBJ1-5|TRBV4-1|.|.
CASSQDSLVARSNQPQHF
TGCGCCAGCAGCCAAGATAGTTTAGTCGCGAGAAGCAATCAGCCCCAGCATTTT
>TRBJ1-1|TRBV19|.|TRBD1
CASSVTGGSGAEAFF
TGTGCCAGTAGTGTAACAGGGGGCTCGGGCGCTGAAGCTTTCTTT
>TRBJ2-1|TRBV27|once|.
CASSLISSYNEQFF
TGTGCCAGCAGTTTGATTAGCTCCTACAATGAGCAGTTCTTC
>TRBJ2-3|TRBV4-2|.|TRBD2
CASSQGLAGDGDTQYF
TGTGCCAGCAGCCAAGGGCTAGCGGGAGACGGAGATACGCAGTATTTT
>TRBJ2-3|TRBV7-2|.|.
CASSAGHRADTQYF
TGTGCCAGCAGCGCAGGCCACCGCGCAGATACGCAGTATTTT
>TRBJ2-1|TRBV5-1|.|.
CASSLARAGNNEQFF
TGCGCCAGCAGCTTGGCCCGGGCAGGGAACAATGAGCAGTTCTTC
>TRBJ1-1|TRBV9|.|.
CASSKRGGLDTEAFF
TGTGCCAGCAGCAAAAGGGGAGGGTTGGACACTGAAGCTTTCTTT
>TRBJ1-2|TRBV2|.|.
CASRSLEGGYTF
TGTGCCAGCAGAAGCCTGGAGGGTGGCTACACCTTC
>TRBJ1-1|TRBV30|.|.
CAWNPGVPTEAFF
TGTGCCTGGAATCCGGGGGTTCCCACTGAAGCTTTCTTT
>TRBJ1-5|TRBV19|once|TRBD1
CASMDPGRGLNQPQHF
TGTGCCAGTATGGACCCGGGCAGGGGGCTCAATCAGCCCCAGCATTTT
>TRBJ2-7|TRBV6-5|.|TRBD1
CASSKDRSSYEQYF
TGTGCCAGCAGTAAGGACAGGAGCTCCTACGAGCAGTACTTC
>TRBJ2-7|TRBV5-1|.|TRBD1
CASSVTWDSGTYEQYF
TGCGCCAGCAGCGTGACCTGGGACAGTGGGACCTACGAGCAGTACTTC
>TRBJ2-5|TRBV18|.|.
CASSPLLAAQETQYF
TGTGCCAGCTCACCCCTCCTTGCGGCCCAAGAGACCCAGTACTTC
>TRBJ2-2|TRBV28|.|.
CASSPPRGFLGELFF
TGTGCCAGCAGTCCCCCGCGTGGTTTTCTGGGGGAGCTGTTTTTT
>TRBJ1-4|TRBV2|.|.
CASSDRVVTNEKLFF
TGTGCCAGCAGTGACAGGGTGGTGACTAATGAAAAACTGTTTTTT
>TRBJ2-3|TRBV14|once|TRBD1
CASSQGQGGTFTDTQYF
TGTGCCAGCAGCCAAGGACAGGGGGGGACTTTCACAGATACGCAGTATTTT
>TRBJ1-1|TRBV30|few|.
CAWSPGRAEAFF
TGTGCCTGGAGTCCAGGGAGGGCTGAAGCTTTCTTT
>TRBJ2-1|TRBV11-3|.|.
CASSPPGSNEQFF
TGTGCCAGCAGCCCCCCCGGTTCCAATGAGCAGTTCTTC
>TRBJ2-5|TRBV5-1|.|.
CASSLGGGDPIQETQYF
TGCGCCAGCAGCTTGGGAGGAGGCGACCCGATACAAGAGACCCAGTACTTC
>TRBJ2-1|TRBV2|.|.
CASSEGRGQSYNEQFF
TGTGCCAGCAGTGAAGGGAGGGGACAGTCTTACAATGAGCAGTTCTTC
>TRBJ1-1|TRBV30|.|.
CAQRPQMSTEAFF
TGTGCTCAGCGGCCCCAGATGAGCACTGAAGCTTTCTTT
>TRBJ2-3|TRBV5-4|once|TRBD1
CASSRGVDRGLVDTQYF
TGTGCCAGCAGTCGAGGGGTTGACAGGGGATTAGTAGATACGCAGTATTTT
>TRBJ2-5|TRBV6-5|.|TRBD1
CASSNNRDRVGTQYF
TGTGCCAGCAGTAATAACCGGGACAGAGTCGGGACCCAGTACTTC
>TRBJ2-4|TRBV7-2|.|.
CASSSGTTKNIQYF
TGTGCCAGCAGCTCCGGGACAACCAAAAACATTCAGTACTTC
>TRBJ2-7|TRBV7-9|.|.
CASRRGTVGGEQYF
TGTGCCAGCAGACGCGGGACGGTGGGTGGGGAGCAGTACTTC
>TRBJ1-5|TRBV9|.|.
CASSVEGGNQPQHF
TGTGCCAGCAGCGTAGAAGGGGGCAATCAGCCCCAGCATTTT
>TRBJ1-5|TRBV28|.|.
CASSLQGYNQPQHF
TGTGCCAGCAGTTTGCAGGGTTACAATCAGCCCCAGCATTTT
>TRBJ2-3|TRBV6-4|.|TRBD2
CASSPLAGGRNTQYF
TGTGCCAGCAGTCCATTAGCGGGAGGGCGCAATACGCAGTATTTT
>TRBJ2-5|TRBV5-4|.|TRBD1
CASSIRTGQETQYF
TGTGCCAGCAGCATAAGGACAGGGCAAGAGACCCAGTACTTC
>TRBJ2-3|TRBV5-4|.|.
CASSYPGKITDTQYF
TGTGCCAGCAGCTACCCGGGGAAGATCACAGATACGCAGTATTTT
>TRBJ1-1|TRBV5-1|.|.
CASSLVRDTEAFF
TGCGCCAGCAGCTTGGTGAGGGACACTGAAGCTTTCTTT
>TRBJ2-3|TRBV11-2|.|.
CASSLIQSTDTQYF
TGTGCCAGCAGCTTAATACAGAGCACAGATACGCAGTATTTT
>TRBJ2-2|TRBV9|.|.
CASSARRTVTGELFF
TGTGCCAGCAGCGCCCGTAGAACTGTTACCGGGGAGCTGTTTTTT
>TRBJ1-2|TRBV28|.|TRBD1
CASSPRDSYSYGYTF
TGTGCCAGCAGCCCGAGGGACAGCTATTCCTATGGCTACACCTTC
>TRBJ1-1|TRBV6-5|.|TRBD1
CASRRQGENTEAFF
TGTGCCAGCAGGCGACAGGGGGAGAACACTGAAGCTTTCTTT